The clone carrying this TCR beta chain was found a few times. Its antigen is unidentified. Between the trimmed V and J ends, which lost 0 bases and 7 bases, there was a span of 7 bases. This CDR3 contains 13 residues. Germline CDR1 and CDR2: SGHRS and YFSETQ. TCRdb recomputed calls from the 5' RACE reads with MiXCR, one row per CDR3 protein. The repertoire holds approximately 220,000 distinct CDR3 sequences, with about 7.5% as singletons. This sample was included in a study of identical twins. Study observations and caveats: Fewer insertions were carried by abundant cord blood beta clonotypes, but none was seen in memory repertoires. Alpha sequences out of frame and shared by twins had excess low generation probability.

This sample also belongs to another study, concerning yellow fever vaccine responses in identical twins. This second study notes: Twins' T cell vaccine responses reportedly looked partly convergent, partly personalized.

Sequencing used memory (CD45RO+) T cells sorted from blood. J is TRBJ2-2 and V is TRBV5-1; D ambiguous. The receptor was derived from a woman aged 18-30 years in good health. The CDR3 sequence: CASSLEFHGELFF. In DNA form, the CDR3 reads TGCGCCAGCAGCTTGGAGTTTCACGGGGAGCTGTTTTTT.